This TCR beta chain was identified during a study of T-cell memory formation after mild COVID-19. Regarding the study as a whole: Clones that contracted clustered mainly in CM and EM if CD4+ and in EMRA if CD8+.

This clonotype was counted only a few times. What it recognizes is unknown. Its ends do not fully match the called genes, so a read error is possible. Constant-segment primers served in 5'RACE that generated TCR alpha and TCR beta cDNA libraries bearing sample barcodes and UMIs. MiXCR, applied by TCRdb to the 5' RACE reads, yields one record per CDR3 protein. Of almost 250,000 distinct CDR3 sequences in the sample, less than 20% were seen once. This CDR3 comprises 12 residues. Germline V gene data show CDR1 as GTSNPN and CDR2 as SVGIG (reference sequence). This receptor was taken from an adult woman who had mild COVID-19 (a few samples of this study predate the infection). Cell type and time point are not known. The sequenced sample was PBMCs or a T cell subset sorted from them (not recorded which). The V and J genes are TRBV30 and TRBJ1-4; D unclear. For the CDR3, the DNA is TGTGCCTGGAGTACCGAGGCCGGGGTATACATATTT. As protein: CAWSTEAGVYIF.